The clone carrying this T cell receptor beta chain was detected only a few times. What it binds is unknown. This entry belongs to a study of T-cell memory formation after mild COVID-19. General observations from the study: Cross-reactive memory apparently joined, as some responding clones appeared in pre-infection memory.

The CDR3 extends over 15 amino acids. Trimming removed 8 bases at V and 0 bases at J, with 11 bases between. CDR1 and CDR2 (germline): SEHNR, FQNEAQ (reference sequence). TCRdb re-derived calls from the 5' RACE reads in MiXCR, one entry per CDR3 protein. The sample lists tens of thousands of distinct CDR3 sequences, roughly 7% occurring once. Sequencing was done on a sample of PBMCs or a T cell subset sorted from them (not recorded which). This chain connects TRBV7-9 to TRBJ1-6; D may be TRBD1 (6 bases). This receptor was identified in a young man who had mild COVID-19 (a few samples of this study predate the infection). Cell type and time point are not known. CDR3 amino acids: CASHRGGSYNSPLHF. The CDR3 nucleotides are TGTGCCAGCCACCGAGGGGGCTCCTATAATTCACCCCTCCACTTT.